Listed here are 10 T cell receptor beta chains from one sample, sequenced in a study of OX40 agonist ivuxolimab in advanced cancers. Sequencing used immunoSEQ multiplex PCR; TCRdb keeps in-frame clones, though not all of them. In the table there are around 30,000 clones, 65% to 90% of which are singletons. The source was CD4+ or CD8+ T cells sorted from blood, collected in a trial of the OX40 agonist ivuxolimab. The receptor source for this set is an adult with an advanced solid tumor such as melanoma, head and neck, liver or kidney cancer.

In its sample, this clone was seen once. The chain has TRBV4-3 and TRBJ1-1; the match to TRBD1 covers 7 bases. V lost 6 bases, J lost 1 base, and 5 bases stayed unmatched. CDR3 length equals 14 residues. Germline CDR1 and CDR2: LGHNA and YSLEER. CDR3 coding DNA: TGCGCCAGCAGTCTCAGGACAGGGAACACTGAAGCTTTCTTT. As protein: CASSLRTGNTEAFF.

The chain has TRBV28 and TRBJ1-1, with 10 nucleotides matching TRBD1. Germline V gene lookup returns CDR1 MDHEN and CDR2 SYDVKM. Trimming at V came to 4 bases and at J to 5 bases, leaving 4 bases not matched to a gene. The CDR3 is 14 residues long. The CDR3 nucleotides are TGTGCCAGCAGTTCTGACAGGGGGCGGACTGAAGCTTTCTTT. Its protein product is CASSSDRGRTEAFF.

On this clone: The germline gene is not matched at one end of the junction; a read error may be the cause. The J gene is TRBJ2-7, the V gene TRBV7-6, with TRBD2 matching over 9 bases. The CDR3 is 14 amino acids. The germline CDR1 and CDR2 sequences are SGHVS and FNYEAQ. CDR3 nucleotide sequence: TGTGCCAGCAGCCTAGCGGGGCAGCTTCGCGAGCAGTACTTC. Translating it yields CASSLAGQLREQYF.

This sequence joins TRBV10-2 and TRBJ2-3, with TRBD2 matching 12 bases. This CDR3 spans 15 amino acids. Trimming cost V 7 bases and J 4 bases; bases outside gene matches: 6. The germline V gene encodes CDR1 WSHSY and CDR2 SAAADI. The CDR3 DNA reads as TGCGCCAGCACGGCTAGCGGGAGGGAAGCAGATACGCAGTATTTT. Translated: CASTASGREADTQYF.

The rearrangement uses TRBV7-9 and TRBJ1-2; D uncertain. V lost 4 bases to trimming and J lost 8 bases, with 11 bases between them. Germline assignment: CDR1 SEHNR and CDR2 FQNEAQ (reference sequence). This CDR3 has 12 amino acids. This chain's CDR3 is CASSYVPEGYTF. The DNA of the CDR3 is TGTGCCAGCAGCTACGTACCAGAGGGCTACACCTTC.

The chain carries TRBV9 and TRBJ1-1, with D unclear. Trimming pared 6 bases from V and 0 bases from J, leaving 15 bases between. Germline assignment: CDR1 SGDLS and CDR2 YYNGEE. There are 15 residues in the CDR3. The DNA of the CDR3 is TGTGCCAGCACTACGGACCAGGTCATGAACACTGAAGCTTTCTTT. Translation: CASTTDQVMNTEAFF.

The V call is TRBV11-2, the J call TRBJ2-5; 9 bases match TRBD1. J was trimmed by 5 bases and V by 8 bases; bases with no gene match: 6. This CDR3 has 13 residues. Looked up from germline, CDR1 is SGHAT and CDR2 is FQNNGV. CDR3 nucleotide sequence: TGTGCCAGCTTACGGACAGGGGAGGAGACCCAGTACTTC. Its translation is CASLRTGEETQYF.

The rearrangement joins TRBV5-6 to TRBJ2-3, with 9 bases aligning to TRBD1. CDR1 and CDR2 (germline): SGHDT, YYEEEE. Unmatched junction bases numbered 2, after V lost 2 bases and J lost 4 bases. This CDR3 region has 14 residues. CDR3 in amino acids: CASSLGTGSDTQYF. CDR3 in DNA: TGTGCCAGCAGCTTAGGGACAGGGTCAGATACGCAGTATTTT.

The chain joins TRBV9 to TRBJ2-5, with 12 bases matching TRBD1. CDR1 and CDR2 (germline): SGDLS, YYNGEE. J gave up 10 bases and V 0 bases, and 7 bases lay outside the gene matches. The CDR3 loop spans 15 amino acids. The CDR3 nucleotides read TGTGCCAGCAGCGTAGAGGGGACAGGGGGCCGAAGCCAGTACTTC. This sequence encodes CASSVEGTGGRSQYF.

The chain has TRBV28 and TRBJ1-2; no reliable D call. V was clipped by 6 bases and J by 4 bases, with 12 bases between them. Germline V gene data show CDR1 as MDHEN and CDR2 as SYDVKM. CDR3 length equals 13 residues. CDR3 residues: CASRGPSTYGYTF. CDR3 nucleotides: TGTGCCAGCAGAGGCCCCAGTACCTATGGCTACACCTTC.